Each of the 7 T cell receptor beta chains below was sequenced from the same sample in a study of patients and donors after allogeneic stem cell transplantation. TCRdb reprocessed the RT-PCR reads via MiXCR and lists one record per CDR3 protein. Altogether about a million distinct CDR3 sequences are present, under 20% being singletons, with the ten largest covering 5.5% to 6.5%. Specimen: blood, either unsorted or a sorted T cell fraction (not recorded which). The receptors come from a human donor who was either an allogeneic HSCT recipient or a stem cell or donor lymphocyte infusion donor (not recorded which). It is not recorded whose cells these are; they may come from a transplant donor.

This clonotype was detected a few times. V gene TRBV29-1 combines with J gene TRBJ1-2, with D possibly being TRBD1 (5 bases). The CDR3 length is 14 residues. Trimming left V 2 bases short and J 8 bases short, with 18 bases between. Germline CDR1 reads SQVTM; CDR2 reads ANQGSEA. The CDR3 nucleotides are TGCAGCGTTGAATGGTCGGGGCCCGGGTTGGGCTACACCTTC. It translates to CSVEWSGPGLGYTF.

V usage is TRBV20-1 and J usage is TRBJ1-5, with 7 bases matching TRBD1. The junction had 6 bases not matched to a gene; V was cut back by 7 bases and J by 0 bases. This CDR3 comprises 14 residues. From germline, CDR1 is DFQATT and CDR2 SNEGSKA (reference sequence). CDR3 DNA sequence: TGCAGTGTACGGGACAGATATAGCAATCAGCCCCAGCATTTT. Translated, it gives CSVRDRYSNQPQHF.

This clonotype has just a few counts. V is TRBV15 and J is TRBJ2-3; a possible D gene is TRBD2 (6 bases). Germline V gene lookup returns CDR1 LNHNV and CDR2 YYDKDF (reference sequence). Trimming pared 3 bases from V and 2 bases from J, leaving 12 bases between. The CDR3 runs to 15 residues. CDR3 in DNA: TGTGCCACCAGCAGGCGGGACCCCGTCACAGATACGCAGTATTTT. It encodes CATSRRDPVTDTQYF.

This clonotype was recorded at least ten times. The gene calls are TRBV5-1 and TRBJ1-6; no reliable D call. V dropped 4 bases and J dropped 9 bases, with 11 bases sitting between them. Germline lookup yields CDR1 SGHRS and CDR2 YFSETQ. This CDR3 is built from 13 residues. CDR3 region: CASSETLGSPLHF. CDR3 nucleotide sequence: TGCGCCAGCAGCGAAACATTGGGTTCACCCCTCCACTTT.

The gene calls are TRBV30 and TRBJ1-2; the match to TRBD1 covers 7 bases. V dropped 8 bases and J dropped 2; count of bases not matched to a gene: 17. Germline V gene sequence: CDR1 GTSNPN, CDR2 SVGIG (reference sequence). The CDR3 has 16 residues. The CDR3 DNA is TGTGCCGGAGGTGAGAAGGGACAGCGAGGGAACTATGGCTACACCTTC. Translating gives CAGGEKGQRGNYGYTF.

This clonotype was seen a handful of times. The genes are TRBV15 and TRBJ2-2, with D possibly being TRBD2 (6 bases). The CDR3 length is 16 residues. V gave up 5 bases and J gave up 4 bases, with 17 bases separating them. Germline V gene lookup returns CDR1 LNHNV and CDR2 YYDKDF (reference sequence). The CDR3 DNA reads TGTGCCACCAGCTTACGCGCGGGGTATAGCACCGGGGAGCTGTTTTTT. Translating gives CATSLRAGYSTGELFF.

The gene calls are TRBV7-2 and TRBJ2-5, with TRBD2 matching 9 bases. Germline CDR1 reads SGHTA; CDR2 reads FQGNSA. The ends lost 3 bases at V and 6 bases at J; junction bases unmatched: 14. This CDR3 has 17 amino acids. The CDR3 region is CASSFPVRSGGQKTQYF. CDR3 DNA: TGTGCCAGCAGCTTTCCTGTGAGAAGCGGGGGGCAAAAGACCCAGTACTTC.